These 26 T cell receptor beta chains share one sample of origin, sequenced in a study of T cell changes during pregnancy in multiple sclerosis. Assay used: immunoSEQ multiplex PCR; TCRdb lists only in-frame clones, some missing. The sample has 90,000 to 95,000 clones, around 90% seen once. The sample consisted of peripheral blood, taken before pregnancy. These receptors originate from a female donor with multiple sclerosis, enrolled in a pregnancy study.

The CDR3 region is CAWRQTSGFYNEQFF. CDR3 in DNA: TGTGCCTGGAGGCAAACTAGCGGGTTTTACAATGAGCAGTTCTTC. The genes are TRBV30 and TRBJ2-1; 9 nucleotides align to TRBD2. The CDR3 runs to 15 residues. The germline V gene has CDR1 GTSNPN and CDR2 SVGIG (reference sequence). V shed 3 bases and J 4 bases; nucleotides not matched to a gene: 7.

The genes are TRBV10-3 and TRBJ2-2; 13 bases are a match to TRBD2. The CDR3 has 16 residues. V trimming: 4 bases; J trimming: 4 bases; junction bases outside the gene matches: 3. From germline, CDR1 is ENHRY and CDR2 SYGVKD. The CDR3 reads CAISGTSGGFTGELFF. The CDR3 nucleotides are TGTGCCATCAGTGGGACTAGCGGGGGATTCACCGGGGAGCTGTTTTTT.

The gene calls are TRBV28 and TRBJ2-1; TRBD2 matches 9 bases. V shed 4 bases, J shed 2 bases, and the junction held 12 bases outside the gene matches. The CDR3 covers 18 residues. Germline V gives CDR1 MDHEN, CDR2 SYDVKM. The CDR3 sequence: CASSWGGSGRKPYNEQFF. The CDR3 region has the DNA TGTGCCAGCAGTTGGGGAGGTAGCGGGAGAAAGCCCTACAATGAGCAGTTCTTC.

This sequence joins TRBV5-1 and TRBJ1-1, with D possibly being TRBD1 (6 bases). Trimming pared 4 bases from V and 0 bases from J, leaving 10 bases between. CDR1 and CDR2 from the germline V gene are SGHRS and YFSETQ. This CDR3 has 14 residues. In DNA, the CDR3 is TGCGCCAGCAGCGATAGACAGGTGAACACTGAAGCTTTCTTT. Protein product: CASSDRQVNTEAFF.

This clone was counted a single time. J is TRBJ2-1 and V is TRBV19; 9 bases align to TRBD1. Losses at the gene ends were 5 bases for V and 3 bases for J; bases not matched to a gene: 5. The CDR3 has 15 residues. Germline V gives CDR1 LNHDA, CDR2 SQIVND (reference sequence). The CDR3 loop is CASSPRDRVYNEQFF. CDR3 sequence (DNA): TGTGCCAGTAGTCCCCGGGACAGGGTCTACAATGAGCAGTTCTTC.

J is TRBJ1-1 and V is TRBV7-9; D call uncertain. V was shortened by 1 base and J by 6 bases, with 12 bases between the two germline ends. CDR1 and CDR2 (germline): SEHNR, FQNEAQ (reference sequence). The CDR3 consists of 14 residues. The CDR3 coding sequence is TGTGCCAGCAGCTTAGTAGCGGGCCCCTCTGAAGCTTTCTTT. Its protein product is CASSLVAGPSEAFF.

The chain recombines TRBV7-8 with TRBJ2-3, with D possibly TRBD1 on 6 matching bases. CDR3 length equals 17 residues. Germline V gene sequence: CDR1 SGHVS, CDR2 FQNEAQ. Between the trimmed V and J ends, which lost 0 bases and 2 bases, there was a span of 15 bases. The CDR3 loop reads CASSLAHRQGNTDTQYF. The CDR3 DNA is TGTGCCAGCAGCTTAGCCCACAGGCAGGGGAACACAGATACGCAGTATTTT.

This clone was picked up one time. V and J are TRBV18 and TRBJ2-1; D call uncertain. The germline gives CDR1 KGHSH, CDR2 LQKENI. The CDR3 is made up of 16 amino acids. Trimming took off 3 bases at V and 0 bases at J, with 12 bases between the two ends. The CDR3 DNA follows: TGTGCCAGCTCACCGACTCCAGCTATCTCCTACAATGAGCAGTTCTTC. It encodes CASSPTPAISYNEQFF.

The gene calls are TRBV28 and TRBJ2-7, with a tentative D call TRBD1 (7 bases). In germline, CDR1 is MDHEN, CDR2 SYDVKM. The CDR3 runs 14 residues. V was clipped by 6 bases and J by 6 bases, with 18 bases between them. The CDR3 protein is CASRAGTVPSEQYF. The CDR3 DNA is TGTGCCAGCAGGGCGGGGACAGTCCCCTCCGAGCAGTACTTC.

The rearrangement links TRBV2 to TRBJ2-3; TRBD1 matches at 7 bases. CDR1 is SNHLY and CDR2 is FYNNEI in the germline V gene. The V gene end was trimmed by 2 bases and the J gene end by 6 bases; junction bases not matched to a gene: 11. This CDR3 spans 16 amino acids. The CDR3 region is CASSERGRGKGDTQYF. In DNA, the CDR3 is TGTGCCAGCAGTGAACGGGGCAGGGGGAAAGGGGATACGCAGTATTTT.

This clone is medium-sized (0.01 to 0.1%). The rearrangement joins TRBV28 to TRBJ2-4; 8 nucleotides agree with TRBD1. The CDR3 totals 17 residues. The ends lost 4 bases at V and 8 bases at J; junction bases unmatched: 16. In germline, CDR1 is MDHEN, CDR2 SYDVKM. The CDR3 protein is CASSWDPGGQGKDIQYF. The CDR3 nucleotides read TGTGCCAGCAGTTGGGACCCTGGTGGACAGGGAAAAGACATTCAGTACTTC.

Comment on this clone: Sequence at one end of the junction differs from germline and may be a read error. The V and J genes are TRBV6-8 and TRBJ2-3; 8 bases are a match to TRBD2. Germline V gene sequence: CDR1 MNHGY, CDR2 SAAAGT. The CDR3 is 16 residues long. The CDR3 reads CASSSAFRTSTDTQYF. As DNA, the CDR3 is TGTGCCAGCAGTTCGGCCTTTCGGACTAGCACCGATACGCAGTATTTT.

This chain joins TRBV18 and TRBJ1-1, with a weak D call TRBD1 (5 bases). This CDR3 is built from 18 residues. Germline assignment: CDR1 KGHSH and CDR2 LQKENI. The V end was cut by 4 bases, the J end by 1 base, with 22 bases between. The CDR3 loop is CASSRMSIGGVANTEAFF. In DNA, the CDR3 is TGTGCCAGCTCACGGATGTCGATTGGAGGGGTGGCGAACACTGAAGCTTTCTTT.

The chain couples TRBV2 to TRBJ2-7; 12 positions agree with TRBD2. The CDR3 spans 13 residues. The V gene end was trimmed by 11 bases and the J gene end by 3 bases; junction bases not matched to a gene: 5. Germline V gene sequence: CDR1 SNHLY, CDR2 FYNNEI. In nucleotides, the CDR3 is TGTGCCTCTTGGACTAGCGGGAACTACGAGCAGTACTTC. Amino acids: CASWTSGNYEQYF. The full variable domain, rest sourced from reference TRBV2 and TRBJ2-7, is EPEVTQTPSHQVTQMGQEVILRCVPISNHLYFYWYRQILGQKVEFLVSFYNNEISEKSEIFDDQFSVERPDGSNFTLKIRSTKLEDSAMYFCASWTSGNYEQYFGPGTRLTVT.

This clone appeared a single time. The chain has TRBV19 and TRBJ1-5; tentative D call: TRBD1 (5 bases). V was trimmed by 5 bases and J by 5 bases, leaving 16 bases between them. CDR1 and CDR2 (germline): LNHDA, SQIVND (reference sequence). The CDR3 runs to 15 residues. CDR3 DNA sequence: TGTGCCAGTAGTTCGAGAACTTTAGGGGATCAGCCCCAGCATTTT. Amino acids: CASSSRTLGDQPQHF.

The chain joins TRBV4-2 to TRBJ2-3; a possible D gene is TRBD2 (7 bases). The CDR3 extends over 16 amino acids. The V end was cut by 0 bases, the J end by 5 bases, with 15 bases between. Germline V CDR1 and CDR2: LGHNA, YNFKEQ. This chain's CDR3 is CASSQEWGGTIDTQYF. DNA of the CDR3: TGTGCCAGCAGCCAAGAATGGGGGGGGACAATAGATACGCAGTATTTT.

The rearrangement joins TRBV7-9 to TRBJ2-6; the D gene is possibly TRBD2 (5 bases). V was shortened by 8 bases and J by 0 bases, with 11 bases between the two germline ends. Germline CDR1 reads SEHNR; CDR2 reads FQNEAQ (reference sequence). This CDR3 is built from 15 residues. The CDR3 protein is CASEGATSGANVLTF. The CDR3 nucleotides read TGTGCCAGCGAGGGAGCCACCTCTGGGGCCAACGTCCTGACTTTC.

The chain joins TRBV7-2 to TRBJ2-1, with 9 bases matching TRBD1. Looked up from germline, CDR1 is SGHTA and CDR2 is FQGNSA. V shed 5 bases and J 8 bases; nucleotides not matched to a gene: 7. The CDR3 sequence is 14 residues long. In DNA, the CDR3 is TGTGCCAGCAGCCCCCGGGACAGGGTGCATGAGCAGTTCTTC. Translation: CASSPRDRVHEQFF.

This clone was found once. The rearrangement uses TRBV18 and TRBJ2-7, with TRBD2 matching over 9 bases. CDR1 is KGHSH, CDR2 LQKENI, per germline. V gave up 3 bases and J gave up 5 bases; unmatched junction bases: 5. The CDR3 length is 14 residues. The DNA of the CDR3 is TGTGCCAGCTCACCCGGACTAGCGTTCAACGAGCAGTACTTC. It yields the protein CASSPGLAFNEQYF.

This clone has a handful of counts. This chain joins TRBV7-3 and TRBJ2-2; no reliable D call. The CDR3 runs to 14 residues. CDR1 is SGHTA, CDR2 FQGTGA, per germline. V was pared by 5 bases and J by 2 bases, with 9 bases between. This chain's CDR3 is CASSPHSNTGELFF. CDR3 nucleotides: TGTGCCAGCAGCCCCCATTCCAACACCGGGGAGCTGTTTTTT.

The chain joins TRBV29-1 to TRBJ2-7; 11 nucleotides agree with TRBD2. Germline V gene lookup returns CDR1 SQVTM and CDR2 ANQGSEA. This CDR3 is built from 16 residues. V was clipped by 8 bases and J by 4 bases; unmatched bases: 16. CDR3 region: CSFMGVAGGPRYEQYF. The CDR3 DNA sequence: TGCAGCTTCATGGGGGTAGCGGGAGGGCCTCGGTACGAGCAGTACTTC.

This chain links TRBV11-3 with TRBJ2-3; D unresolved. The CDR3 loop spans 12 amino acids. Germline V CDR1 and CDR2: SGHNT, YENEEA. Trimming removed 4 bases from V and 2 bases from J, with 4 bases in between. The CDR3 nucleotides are TGTGCCAGCAGCTCTCTCACAGATACGCAGTATTTT. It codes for CASSSLTDTQYF.

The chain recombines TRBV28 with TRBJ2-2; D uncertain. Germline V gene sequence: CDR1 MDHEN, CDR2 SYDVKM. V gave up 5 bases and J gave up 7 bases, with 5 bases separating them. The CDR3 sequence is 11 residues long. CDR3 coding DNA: TGTGCCAGCAGTATCTACGGGGAGCTGTTTTTT. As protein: CASSIYGELFF.

The CDR3 protein is CASSFSRLAGTGELFF. The CDR3 bases are TGTGCCAGCAGCTTCTCTCGGCTAGCGGGGACCGGGGAGCTGTTTTTT. The chain combines TRBV7-9 with TRBJ2-2, with TRBD2 identical over 9 bases. The CDR3 has 16 amino acids. Germline V gene data show CDR1 as SEHNR and CDR2 as FQNEAQ (reference sequence). Losses at the gene ends were 3 bases for V and 5 bases for J; bases not matched to a gene: 7.

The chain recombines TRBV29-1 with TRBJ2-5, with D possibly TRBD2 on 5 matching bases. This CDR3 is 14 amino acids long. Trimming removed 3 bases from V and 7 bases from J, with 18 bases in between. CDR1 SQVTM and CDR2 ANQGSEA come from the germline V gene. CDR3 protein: CSVEGLAETVTQYF. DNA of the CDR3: TGCAGCGTTGAGGGTCTAGCTGAGACGGTGACCCAGTACTTC.

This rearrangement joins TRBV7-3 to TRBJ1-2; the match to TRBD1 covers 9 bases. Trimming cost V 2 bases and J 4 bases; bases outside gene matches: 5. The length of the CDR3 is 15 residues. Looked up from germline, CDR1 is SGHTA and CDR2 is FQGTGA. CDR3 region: CASSLGQGMVYGYTF. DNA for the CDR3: TGTGCCAGCAGCTTAGGACAGGGGATGGTCTATGGCTACACCTTC. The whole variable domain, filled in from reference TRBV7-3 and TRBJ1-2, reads GAGVSQTPSNKVTEKGKYVELRCDPISGHTALYWYRQSLGQGPEFLIYFQGTGAADDSGLPNDRFFAVRPEGSVSTLKIQRTERGDSAVYLCASSLGQGMVYGYTFGSGTRLTVV.